What follows describes a single T cell receptor beta chain. Its antigen has not been determined. Per-nucleotide qualities are absent, and no much larger clonotype sits a single base away. The data were taken from a study of blood T cell repertoires in COVID-19 (dated by TCRdb to between 2020 and 2021). Some background on the complete study: Collaborator samples came from the United States, Italy and Spain and covered acute and convalescent phases of COVID-19. Samples were obtained from the ongoing ImmuneRACE study (first 160 participants) and from over 1,000 subjects provided by 6 global collaborators. Subjects who had been exposed to COVID-19, were actively infected with it, or had recovered from it provided the deeply sampled blood TCRbeta repertoires that made up the dataset. The material from the prospective study consisted of cDNA or gDNA derived from T cells, B-cell-depleted T cells, or PBMCs. A de-identified subject ID, COVID-19 status, age in years and sex were almost always included in the sample metadata. The repertoires were made available in a free public database intended to serve as a resource for research on the immune response to SARS-CoV-2. Where available, HLA class I and class II types were obtained from metadata supplied by the sample provider rather than from assay-based typing.

The immunoSEQ Assay, a bias-controlled multiplex PCR, was used to amplify TCRbeta CDR3 regions from genomic DNA. Per the original workflow: Within the assay, amplification of reference gene primers was used to estimate how many nucleated cells each sample contained. To quantify the absolute abundance of each unique TCRbeta CDR3 rearrangement, sequence reads were collapsed and filtered. For each sample, productive Simpson clonality was calculated as the square root of Simpson's diversity index over productive rearrangements. TCRdb mirrors the immuneACCESS table, restricted to in-frame sequences. Some clones are absent from its copies; in checked studies, under half trace to an unresolved V gene, and the reason for the others is unknown. From that table come the V and J calls and clone size; the DNA was used to work out D and trimming. A total of approximately 100,000 clones appear in this sample, less than 85% of them only once. The ten top clones hold 14% to 15% of the sample.

Whole blood was collected in K2EDTA tubes by collaborating institutions according to the institutions' own protocols. For TCRbeta analysis, collaborators shipped samples in one of three forms: frozen whole blood, isolated PBMCs, or DNA extracted from either of those sample types. Summary of the overall study and its limitations: Clinical and demographic metadata were provided uncurated, with the amount varying by source and participant.

Here V drops 1 base and J drops 4 bases, and the junction holds 8 bases not matched to any gene. The CDR3, from cysteine to phenylalanine, totals 16 residues. The only DNA kept is the CDR3, 48 bases in frame from the first base. CDR1 SGHTA and CDR2 FQGNSA are derived from the germline V gene. The receptor was isolated from a woman aged 55-70 years with acute or convalescent COVID-19. Sequencing was performed on peripheral blood. This receptor chain uses TRBV7-2 and TRBJ2-5, with TRBD2 identical over 8 junction bases. In nucleotide form, the sequence is TGTGCCAGCAGCTTAGACATAGCGGGACCCGCAGAGACCCAGTACTTC. This sequence encodes CASSLDIAGPAETQYF.